The 9 T cell receptor beta chains below come from one sample, sequenced in a study of shared clonotypes between healthy human individuals (TCRdb year 2020). Preparation of the library involved the immunoSEQ multiplex PCR assay. Sourced from immuneACCESS, this table was stored by TCRdb with only in-frame sequences that have V and J called. A share of the clones is absent; for the studies checked, an unresolved V gene accounts for under half, and the remainder has no known explanation. The sample table contains about 2.3 million clones; only one count was recorded for around 93% of them. The ten largest clones take up 0.37% of the sample. What was sequenced was naive CD4+ T cells from PBMCs. Taken with the paper, the label for cell subset or site translates to: CD45RA+ positively selected. These receptors were obtained from a man younger than 35 in good health. Some clones in this sample may be carry-over from other donors' samples.

The gene calls are TRBV5-1 and TRBJ2-1; 8 bases line up with TRBD2. With 3 bases clipped from V and 9 bases from J, the junction kept 14 bases outside the gene matches. From germline, CDR1 is SGHRS and CDR2 YFSETQ. The CDR3 loop spans 16 amino acids. The CDR3 bases are TGCGCCAGCAGCTGGAGTGCGGGAGGTCGCTCCGGTGAGCAGTTCTTC. Amino acids: CASSWSAGGRSGEQFF.

This clone was found a few times. This rearrangement joins TRBV4-1 to TRBJ1-2; 7 bases agree with TRBD1. Germline CDR1 reads MGHRA; CDR2 reads YSYEKL. The trim removed 2 bases at V and 8 bases at J, leaving 8 bases unmatched. The CDR3 loop spans 14 amino acids. This chain's CDR3 is CASSQPGQVVGYTF. The DNA for the CDR3 is TGCGCCAGCAGCCAACCCGGACAGGTTGTGGGCTACACCTTC.

The J gene is TRBJ2-5, the V gene TRBV29-1; D is tentatively TRBD1 or TRBD2 (5 bases each). Germline V gene data show CDR1 as SQVTM and CDR2 as ANQGSEA. V lost 5 bases and J 4 bases, leaving 14 bases between the germline ends. The CDR3 runs to 13 residues. The CDR3 here is CSVLLGTGETQYF. In DNA, the CDR3 is TGCAGCGTTCTGCTCGGGACGGGAGAGACCCAGTACTTC.

The rearrangement links TRBV11-3 to TRBJ2-7, with D uncertain. Germline CDR1 reads SGHNT; CDR2 reads YENEEA. V was cut by 5 bases and J by 0 bases, with 11 bases left in between. This CDR3 comprises 14 residues. For the CDR3, the DNA is TGTGCCAGCAGCCCACGGAGCAGCTCCTACGAGCAGTACTTC. This translates into CASSPRSSSYEQYF.

The chain carries TRBV7-3 and TRBJ2-1; tentative D call: TRBD2 (6 bases). The germline V gene has CDR1 SGHTA and CDR2 FQGTGA. The CDR3 contains 14 residues. Trimming took 2 bases from V and 7 from J, leaving 12 bases between them. CDR3 protein: CASSLFGGENEQFF. In DNA, the CDR3 is TGTGCCAGCAGCTTATTTGGAGGGGAAAATGAGCAGTTCTTC.

The CDR3 coding sequence is TGTGCCATCAGTGAGTCGGGCGGGAGTTTCCACAATGAGCAGTTCTTC. Its protein product is CAISESGGSFHNEQFF. The chain has TRBV10-3 and TRBJ2-1, with 7 bases fitting TRBD2. V shed 0 bases and J 5 bases; nucleotides not matched to a gene: 7. The CDR3 runs 16 residues. Looked up from germline, CDR1 is ENHRY and CDR2 is SYGVKD.

The chain is built from TRBV28 and TRBJ1-4, with D unresolved. This CDR3 comprises 13 residues. Looked up from germline, CDR1 is MDHEN and CDR2 is SYDVKM. V gave up 3 bases and J gave up 4 bases, with 6 bases separating them. The CDR3 region has the DNA TGTGCCAGCAGTTTTCTGGGTAATGAAAAACTGTTTTTT. Protein: CASSFLGNEKLFF.

The rearrangement links TRBV7-9 to TRBJ1-5; D remains unclear. CDR3 size: 12 residues. CDR1 SEHNR and CDR2 FQNEAQ come from the germline V gene (reference sequence). V was shortened by 0 bases and J by 9 bases, with 6 bases between the two germline ends. CDR3 nucleotides: TGTGCCAGCAGCTTAGCTCCTGGGCCCCAGCATTTT. This translates into CASSLAPGPQHF.

The CDR3: CASSYERGRKEKLFF. Written as DNA, the CDR3 is TGTGCCAGCAGTTACGAGCGGGGGAGAAAGGAAAAACTGTTTTTT. The chain has TRBV6-5 and TRBJ1-4, with D perhaps matching TRBD1 (5 bases). In germline, CDR1 is MNHEY, CDR2 SVGAGI. The V gene lost 2 bases and the J gene lost 8 bases, with 15 bases spanning the gap. The CDR3 extends over 15 amino acids.